This T cell receptor (beta chain) was identified in a study of CD8+ T cells in alopecia areata. Whole-study context: Patients in the treated group were given tofacitinib by mouth, 5 to 10 mg twice a day.

In the case of this clone: No antigen is known for it.

Sample treatment: oral pan-JAK inhibitor, 5-10 mg twice daily. Sampling of alopecia areata patients yielded lesional scalp punch biopsies as well as peripheral blood. Sequencing used cDNA as its template, made by extracting RNA and reverse transcribing it. Data came from immunoSEQ multiplex PCR; TCRdb stores just in-frame clones and leaves some out. Here the sample spans roughly 200,000 clones, 50% to 65% being singletons. Regarding the study as a whole: Tofacitinib produced a significant decrease in scalp clonality and in expanded CD8+ clones among the top 100. Scalp sample data also include resident alphabeta T cells from normal skin.

The clonotype was recovered from a human donor with alopecia areata. The specimen comprised CD8+ T cells sorted from blood, sampled at week 24, from a patient treated with tofacitinib.

This CDR3 is CSVPLAGYGYTF. The DNA of the CDR3 is TGCAGCGTTCCGCTCGCGGGTTATGGCTACACCTTC. The chain employs TRBV29-1 and TRBJ1-2, with unresolved D. Germline CDR1 reads SQVTM; CDR2 reads ANQGSEA. There are 12 residues in the CDR3. Trimming cost V 5 bases and J 5 bases, with 12 bases left between them.